The clone carrying this TCR beta chain occurred once. The source of the sample is a study of blood T cell repertoires in COVID-19. Trimming removed 3 bases from V and 8 bases from J; junction bases left unmatched: 12. The germline V gene encodes CDR1 GTSNPN and CDR2 SVGIG (reference sequence). The CDR3 extends over 15 amino acids. Profiling relied on immunoSEQ multiplex PCR, and the TCRdb table lists in-frame clones only, not all of them. Among roughly 68,000 clones listed, roughly 89% were seen once. The TCR originated in a woman aged 45-60 years with active COVID-19. Material for sequencing was peripheral blood. This chain connects TRBV30 to TRBJ2-1; 8 bases map to TRBD2. CDR3 bases: TGTGCCTGGAGCTCCGGGGGCGGGAGGTTAGATGAGCAGTTCTTC. Amino acids: CAWSSGGGRLDEQFF.